This TCR beta chain emerged from a study of cytomegalovirus exposure and HLA in healthy donors (dated 2017 in TCRdb). At the level of the whole study: In an earlier analysis of around 540 of the donors, roughly 300 Gb of sequence data and 90 million to 120 million unique TCR beta sequences from 150 million to 200 million T cells were reported. Around 320 gigabases of sequencing data and 70 million to 100 million unique TCR sequences were included in an early release covering about 620 HLA-typed donors. Rather than drawing on any new phenotypic data, the later analysis identified candidate immune exposures from TCR beta sequences and the way those sequences occurred across donors. To predict cytomegalovirus infection status, the study combined high-throughput TCR immunosequencing, statistical association of individual TCRs with disease status, and machine learning. Donor age, sex, ethnicity and CMV serostatus were compiled together with the repertoire data. All discovery cohort repertoires had been generated using a single sequencing platform. HLA typing included class I and class II loci at four-digit resolution. Using immunosequencing, the study profiled T cell repertoires from 666 subjects and related those repertoires to cytomegalovirus serostatus. Genome-wide SNP genotypes for about 65% of the roughly 700 donors were used in a later genetic analysis, which treated that subset as a discovery cohort. The genetic ancestry cluster associated with self-reported Caucasian donors included 70% to 85% of the roughly 400 genotyped donors. A later analysis re-examined previously published TCR beta repertoires from about 670 donors and added high-resolution HLA genotyping to investigate patterns of TCR occurrence. A few DR-DQ haplotypes were treated as single units for association and clustering because of strong linkage in the cohort. The study was designed to test whether signatures of past pathogen exposure could be identified by cataloging public T cell receptors. The number of typed donors differed by locus: 629-630 for A, B, C, DRB1 and DQB1; 522 for DQA1; 606 for DPA1; and some 430 for DPB1. To decide whether each TCR beta V gene segment behaved as functional or pseudogenic, an earlier analysis of some 570 of the donors relied on high-throughput TCR beta sequencing. Besides the first cohort of roughly 700 subjects, a separate validation cohort made up of 120 or so different subjects was used. Among 350 to 400 genotyped donors of the cohort, an average of roughly 240,000 unique TCR beta nucleotide sequences were sequenced per donor, roughly 20% of them non-productive. Broad study findings and their caveats: According to the authors, the approach could potentially be generalized to other disease states and immunological phenotypes. In a later analysis, several top co-occurrence clusters were reported to appear linked to parvovirus B19, influenza, CMV and Epstein-Barr virus. An association between a missense DCLRE1C variant and V-gene and J-gene trimming of TCR beta chains was found in a later genetic analysis and replicated in an independent cohort. In a later analysis, most CMV-associated TCR beta chains were found to appear HLA-restricted, with HLA associations seemingly driven largely by CMV exposure. A group of highly shared sequence variants was considered likely to be a technical artifact of the sequencing pipeline. In a later analysis, HLA-associated TCR beta chains were found to be more clonally expanded and to have lower generation probabilities than equally common non-associated chains. The cohort was sequenced for TCR beta chains only, and without alpha or paired-chain data the features that could be detected were limited. The classifier was reported to diagnose cytomegalovirus status with high specificity and sensitivity in both the original and validation cohorts. A later analysis associated 17,000 or so TCR beta sequences with specific HLA alleles at a false discovery rate of 0.05. Compared with the approximately 720-donor mean, donors in an Asian-associated ancestry cluster had fewer N-insertions in productive TCRs, according to a later genetic analysis. Because some donors lacked HLA typing at each locus, the association tests relied only on the typed subset. In a later analysis, the rate of TCR association differed among HLA loci, with DRB1 alleles having the most associated TCRs and HLA-C alleles having the fewest. Assigning TCR associations to individual alleles was difficult when HLA alleles, especially DR and DQ, strongly co-occurred. Most TCR sequences were seen in very few donors, while some public TCRs were found in many individuals. Some IMGT-functional V segments, including TRBV6-2 and TRBV6-3, could not be told apart with the 87-base-pair reads, so those segments were excluded. A further reported finding was that TCR beta sequences accurately predicted the HLA-A and HLA-B alleles for most subjects in the first cohort. The study gave a list of more than 150 TCR beta chains associated with cytomegalovirus. Because counts were too low, more than 15 rarely observed V segments, including chromosome 9 orphons, were excluded from the earlier analysis of 587 of the donors. Roughly uniform sequencing depth across donors was assumed in presence/absence analyses, although this assumption may not hold. A few of the identified cytomegalovirus-associated TCR beta chains were confirmed in vitro to be specific for cytomegalovirus antigens. In an earlier analysis of 587 of the donors, most TCR beta V segments were observed in productive rearrangements about 87% or about 30% of the time, broadly matching IMGT annotations. CMV serostatus was the only immune exposure information available for the cohort. Correlated functional status among segregating V segments might be attributable to linkage disequilibrium, but an unknown experimental factor could not be ruled out.

V loses 4 bases of germline sequence and J loses 6 bases, and the interval between the two ends is 7 bases. The CDR3, from cysteine to phenylalanine, totals 11 residues. Here the CDR3 DNA is all that survives: 33 bases in frame from base 1. From a lookup of the germline V gene, CDR1 and CDR2 are SQVTM and ANQGSEA. The cohort comprised under 700 healthy bone marrow donors. At the time of sampling, all cohort members were nominally healthy, though unrecorded immune exposures were likely present. The donor was CMV seropositive and belonged to the group of some 290 seropositive cohort members. Each donor provided a peripheral blood sample, and peripheral blood mononuclear cells were used for TCR beta sequencing. Genomic DNA extraction from the blood cell samples was performed with the Qiagen DNeasy Blood Extraction Kit. This clone has only a few counts. Its binding antigen is unknown. No clone much larger than this one lies a single base away; base qualities are absent.

The library was generated by the immunoSEQ multiplex PCR assay. For the multiplex PCR, a mixture combining 60 forward primers for TCR Vbeta segments and 13 reverse primers for TCR Jbeta segments was used. The CDR3 region of rearranged TCR beta genes was amplified from genomic DNA by a multiplex PCR assay. Amplified TCR beta libraries were sequenced as 87-base-pair reads on the Illumina HiSeq System. Regarding the original processing steps: A later analysis counted 75 million to 100 million unique TCR beta chains across the 666 repertoires, and some 12 million of these chains were shared by at least two donors. Raw reads were error-corrected and collapsed into unique sequences by a nearest-neighbor algorithm in which closely related sequences were merged to remove PCR and sequencing errors. To assign V, D and J gene segments, CDR3 sequences were aligned to IMGT reference sequences. For a sequence to be retained, a match of at least six nucleotides was required to both a V gene segment and a J gene segment. Rearrangements were classified as productive when the CDR3 lacked stop codons and remained in frame with V and J, and all other rearrangements were classified as non-productive. CDR3 was defined according to IMGT convention as the region running from the second conserved V-encoded cysteine to the conserved J-encoded phenylalanine. The earlier analysis of about 640 of the donors excluded any sequence lacking an unambiguous match to a single V gene segment. An earlier analysis of about 590 of the donors classified V segments as functional when productive rearrangements were above 56.7% and as segregating when the standard deviation between donors was above 5%. A statistical classification framework was built for diagnosing cytomegalovirus status from the catalog of TCR beta chain sequences. V and J gene assignment, in a later analysis, came from comparing TCR nucleotide sequences with IMGT/GENE-DB human TR gene sequences. The TCRdist pipeline was used in a later analysis to assign CDR3 sequences and most-parsimonious VDJ recombination scenarios. In a later analysis, each TCR beta chain was defined by its CDR3 amino acid sequence together with its V-gene family, and reads without a unique V-gene family were excluded. To address suspected cross-contamination and a sequencing artifact, a later analysis removed a few hundred highly shared, low-generation-probability nucleotide sequences. For each public chain, a later analysis derived a clonal expansion index from normalized ranks of inferred template counts within each repertoire. Generation probabilities in a later analysis came from a VDJ recombination model fitted to out-of-frame rearrangements, and those results were checked against IGoR. In a later analysis, hypergeometric tests were used to score TCR-TCR, TCR-HLA and TCR-CMV co-occurrence, with a repertoire-size bias correction applied to TCR pairs. In a later analysis, false discovery rates were estimated by permuting HLA or CMV assignments 20 times. In a later analysis, co-occurring TCRs were grouped using DBSCAN, and TCRdist sequence similarity was added for clustering within HLA-allele-positive subsets. Co-occurrence clustering excluded repertoires with fewer than 30,000 or more than 120,000 public chains, plus five with anomalous nucleotide sharing. TCRdb limited this immuneACCESS table to in-frame rearrangements with V and J called. A share of clones is missing; checked studies link under half to unresolved V genes, and the rest is unexplained. That table supplies the V and J calls and clone size; D and trimming were determined from the DNA. The sample contains roughly 140,000 clones, 64% of them found a single time. The ten biggest clones cover about 3% of the sample.

The chain uses TRBV29-1 and TRBJ2-1; the D gene is perhaps TRBD1, from 5 matching bases. Specimen: PBMCs. The receptor's source is a woman aged 30 to 39 in good health and CMV-seropositive. The CDR3 here reads CSVARANEQFF. The DNA reads as follows: TGCAGCGTTGCCAGGGCCAATGAGCAGTTCTTC.